This TCR beta chain appears in the sequencing data of a study of identifying expanded T cells in peripheral blood. The CDR3 contains 16 residues. Trimming at V came to 1 base and at J to 5 bases, leaving 7 bases not matched to a gene. Looked up from germline, CDR1 is SGHDN and CDR2 is FVKESK. Findings and limits, study-wide: Over two and four weeks, about 16.4 and 19 clones changed, versus around 1.2 between replicates. Across healthy donors, higher total template counts meant significantly greater approximately two-week count variance.

Worth noting for this clone: Its cognate antigen is unknown.

Only in-frame clones appear in the TCRdb table, and some are missing; sequencing was by immunoSEQ multiplex PCR. The sample consists of 70,000 to 95,000 clones, approximately 90% of them appearing once. Collection occurred without any documented infections or immune events in donors. The sample taken for sequencing was blood. The chain carries TRBV14 and TRBJ2-1, with TRBD2 matching 8 bases. This clonotype originated in a person between 18 and 75 years old in good health. CDR3 sequence reads: CASSQVGSGVDNEQFF. For the CDR3, the DNA is TGTGCCAGCAGCCAAGTCGGTAGCGGGGTAGACAATGAGCAGTTCTTC.